This entry features one TCR beta chain sequence. Its antigen is still unknown. Using genomic DNA as the template, TCR beta VDJ and CDR3 profiling was carried out. A single record per CDR3 protein comes from TCRdb applying MiXCR to the reads. Of about 190,000 distinct CDR3 sequences listed, roughly half are singletons. These data belong to a study of CD8+CD57+ T cells in acquired aplastic anemia. Study findings and constraints: Simpson's diversity of CD8+ cells was not significantly different in patients compared with controls.

The V gene's germline CDR1 is SGHVS and CDR2 FQNEAQ. V shed 1 base and J shed 2 bases, with 18 bases lying between them. The CDR3 extends over 17 amino acids. The sequenced sample was sorted CD4+, CD8+, or CD8+CD57+ T cells (not recorded which) from PBMCs. This TCR came from a human donor in good health, serving as a control. The genes are TRBV7-8 and TRBJ2-7, with D possibly TRBD1 on 6 matching bases. CDR3 coding DNA: TGTGCCAGCAGCTTAGAGGGGGACAACCGGCACGCCTACGAGCAGTACTTC. It specifies CASSLEGDNRHAYEQYF.